Listed here are 3 T cell receptor beta chains from one sample, sequenced in a study of neurological immune-mediated disorders. The time point was: longitudinal time-point 3. TCRdb passed the 5' RACE reads through MiXCR, listing each CDR3 protein once. The sample holds fewer than 110,000 distinct CDR3 sequences, 11% seen once. The sample taken for sequencing was PBMCs. These receptors all stem from a female donor with HTLV-1-associated myelopathy (HAM/TSP).

This clonotype was recorded many times. This chain links TRBV12-3 or TRBV12-4 with TRBJ1-6, with D perhaps matching TRBD1 (5 bases). CDR3 length equals 15 residues. The ends were cut back, 0 bases at V and 5 bases at J, with 8 bases in the middle. CDR3 nucleotide sequence: TGTGCCAGCAGTTTAGCGGGGGGACATAATTCACCCCTCCACTTT. This sequence encodes CASSLAGGHNSPLHF.

This clonotype has ten or more counts. The chain employs TRBV13 and TRBJ2-3; 9 bases line up with TRBD2. This CDR3 spans 15 amino acids. Germline loops: CDR1 PRHDT, CDR2 FYEKMQ (reference sequence). Unmatched junction bases numbered 4, after V lost 4 bases and J lost 2 bases. This CDR3 reads CASSSRTSDTDTQYF. Here the CDR3 DNA reads TGTGCCAGCAGCTCCAGGACTAGCGACACAGATACGCAGTATTTT. The variable domain in full, completed from reference TRBV13 and TRBJ2-3, reads AAGVIQSPRHLIKEKRETATLKCYPIPRHDTVYWYQQGPGQDPQFLISFYEKMQSDKGSIPDRFSAQQFSDYHSELNMSSLELGDSALYFCASSSRTSDTDTQYFGPGTRLTVL.

This chain links TRBV9 with TRBJ2-3; D remains unclear. Trimming removed 0 bases at V and 4 bases at J, with 6 bases between. CDR1 is SGDLS, CDR2 YYNGEE, per germline. This CDR3 comprises 13 residues. The CDR3 loop reads CASSVVRADTQYF. CDR3 in DNA: TGTGCCAGCAGCGTAGTCCGGGCAGATACGCAGTATTTT. The complete variable domain, with remaining parts taken from reference TRBV9 and TRBJ2-3, reads DSGVTQTPKHLITATGQRVTLRCSPRSGDLSVYWYQQSLDQGLQFLIQYYNGEERAKGNILERFSAQQFPDLHSELNLSSLELGDSALYFCASSVVRADTQYFGPGTRLTVL.